This T cell receptor beta chain was obtained from a study of blood T cells in healthy people across ages. The study's findings and limits: The study lacked donor CMV status, which possibly confounded expanded clonotype changes.

It was with a sample-barcoded 5' primer and a J-beta primer mix that a second PCR of roughly 7 to 12 cycles was run. One entry per CDR3 protein, called by TCRdb with MiXCR from the 5' RACE reads. This sample has 910,000 or so distinct CDR3 sequences, with 45% to 60% found just once. The germline gives CDR1 MDHEN, CDR2 SYDVKM. The CDR3 consists of 17 residues. V was clipped by 0 bases and J by 5 bases, with 19 bases between them. This clonotype has a handful of counts. Its specificity is not known. The chain is built from TRBV28 and TRBJ2-5; TRBD2 is a possible D gene (6 bases). The sequence was collected from a woman aged 55-70 years in good health. Sequencing was carried out using blood. Here the CDR3 reads CASSLCRSGSRCETQYF. CDR3 DNA: TGTGCCAGCAGTTTATGCAGAAGCGGGTCGCGATGCGAGACCCAGTACTTC.